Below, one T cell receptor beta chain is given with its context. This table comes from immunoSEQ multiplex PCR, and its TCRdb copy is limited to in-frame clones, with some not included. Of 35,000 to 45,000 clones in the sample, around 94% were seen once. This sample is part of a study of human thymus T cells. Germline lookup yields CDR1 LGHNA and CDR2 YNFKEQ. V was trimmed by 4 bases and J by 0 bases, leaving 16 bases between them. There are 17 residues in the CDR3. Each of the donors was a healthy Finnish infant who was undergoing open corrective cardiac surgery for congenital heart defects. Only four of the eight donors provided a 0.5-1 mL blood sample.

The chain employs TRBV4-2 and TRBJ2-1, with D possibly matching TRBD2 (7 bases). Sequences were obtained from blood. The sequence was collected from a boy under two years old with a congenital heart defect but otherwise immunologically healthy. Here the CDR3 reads CASSRGAGVSSYNEQFF. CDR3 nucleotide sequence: TGTGCCAGCAGCCGGGGGGCGGGGGTGAGCTCCTACAATGAGCAGTTCTTC.